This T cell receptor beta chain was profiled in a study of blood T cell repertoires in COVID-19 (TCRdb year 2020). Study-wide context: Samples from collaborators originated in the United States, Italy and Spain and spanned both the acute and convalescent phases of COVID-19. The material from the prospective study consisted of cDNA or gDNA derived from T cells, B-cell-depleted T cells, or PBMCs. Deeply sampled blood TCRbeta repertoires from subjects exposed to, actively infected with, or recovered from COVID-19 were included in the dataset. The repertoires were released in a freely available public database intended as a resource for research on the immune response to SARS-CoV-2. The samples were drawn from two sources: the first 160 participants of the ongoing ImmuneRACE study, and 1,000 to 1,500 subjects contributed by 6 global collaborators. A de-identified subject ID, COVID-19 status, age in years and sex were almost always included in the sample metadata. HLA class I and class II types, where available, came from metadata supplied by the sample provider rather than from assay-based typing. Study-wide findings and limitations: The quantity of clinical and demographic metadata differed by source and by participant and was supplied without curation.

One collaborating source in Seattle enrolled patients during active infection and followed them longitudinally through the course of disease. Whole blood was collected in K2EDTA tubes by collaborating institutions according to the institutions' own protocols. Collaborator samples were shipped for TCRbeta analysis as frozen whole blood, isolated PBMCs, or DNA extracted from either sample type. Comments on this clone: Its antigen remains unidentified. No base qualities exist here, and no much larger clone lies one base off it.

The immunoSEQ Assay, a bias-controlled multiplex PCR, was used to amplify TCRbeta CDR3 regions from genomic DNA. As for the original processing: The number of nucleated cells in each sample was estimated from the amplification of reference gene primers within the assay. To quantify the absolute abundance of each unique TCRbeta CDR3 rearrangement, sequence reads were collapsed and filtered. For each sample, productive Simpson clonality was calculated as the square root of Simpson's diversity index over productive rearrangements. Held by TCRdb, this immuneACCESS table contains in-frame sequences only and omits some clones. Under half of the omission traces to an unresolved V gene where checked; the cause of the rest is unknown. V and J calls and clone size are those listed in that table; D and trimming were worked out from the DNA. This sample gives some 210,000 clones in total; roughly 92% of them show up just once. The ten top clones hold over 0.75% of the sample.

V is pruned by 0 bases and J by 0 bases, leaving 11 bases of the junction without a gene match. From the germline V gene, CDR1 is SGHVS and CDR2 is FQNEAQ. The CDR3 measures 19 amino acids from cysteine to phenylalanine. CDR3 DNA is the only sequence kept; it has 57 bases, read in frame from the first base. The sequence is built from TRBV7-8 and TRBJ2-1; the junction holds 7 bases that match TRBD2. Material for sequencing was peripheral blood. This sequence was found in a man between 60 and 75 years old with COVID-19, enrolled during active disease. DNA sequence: TGTGCCAGCAGCTTAGCGCTAGCGGCGATATTTAGCTCCTACAATGAGCAGTTCTTC. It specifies CASSLALAAIFSSYNEQFF.